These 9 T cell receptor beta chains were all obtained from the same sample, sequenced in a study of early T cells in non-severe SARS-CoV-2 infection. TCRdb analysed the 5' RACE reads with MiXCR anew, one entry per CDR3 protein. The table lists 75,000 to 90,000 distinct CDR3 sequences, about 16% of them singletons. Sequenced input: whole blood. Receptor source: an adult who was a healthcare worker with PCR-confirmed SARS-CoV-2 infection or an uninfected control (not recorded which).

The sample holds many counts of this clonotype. The CDR3 loop reads CASSPQGSAQYF. CDR3 nucleotide sequence: TGTGCCAGCAGCCCACAGGGGTCGGCGCAGTATTTT. The rearrangement links TRBV5-6 to TRBJ2-3, with 7 bases aligning to TRBD1. The length of the CDR3 is 12 residues. V shed 4 bases and J 10 bases; nucleotides not matched to a gene: 6. Per germline, CDR1 SGHDT and CDR2 YYEEEE.

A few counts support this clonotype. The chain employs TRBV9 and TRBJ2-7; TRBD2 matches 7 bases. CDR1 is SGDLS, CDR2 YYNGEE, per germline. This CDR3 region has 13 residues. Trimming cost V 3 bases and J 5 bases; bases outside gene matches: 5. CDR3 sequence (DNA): TGTGCCAGCAGCGGGGGACTAATCCACGAGCAGTACTTC. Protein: CASSGGLIHEQYF.

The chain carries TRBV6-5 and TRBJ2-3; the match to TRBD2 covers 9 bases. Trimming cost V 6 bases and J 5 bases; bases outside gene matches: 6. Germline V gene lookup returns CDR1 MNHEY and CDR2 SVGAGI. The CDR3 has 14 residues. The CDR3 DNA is TGTGCCAGCAGAGTAGCGGGAGCGGGAGATACGCAGTATTTT. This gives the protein CASRVAGAGDTQYF.

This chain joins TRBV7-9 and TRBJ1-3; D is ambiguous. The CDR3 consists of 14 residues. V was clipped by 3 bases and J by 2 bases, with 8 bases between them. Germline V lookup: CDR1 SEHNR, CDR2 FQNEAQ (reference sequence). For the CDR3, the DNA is TGTGCCAGCAGCTTTGGAGGACCTGGAAACACCATATATTTT. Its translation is CASSFGGPGNTIYF.

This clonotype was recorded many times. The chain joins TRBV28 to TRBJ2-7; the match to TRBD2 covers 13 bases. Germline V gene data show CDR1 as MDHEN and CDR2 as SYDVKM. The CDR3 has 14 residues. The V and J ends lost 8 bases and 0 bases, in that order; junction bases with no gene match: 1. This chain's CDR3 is CASGLAGDSYEQYF. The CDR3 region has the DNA TGTGCCAGCGGACTAGCGGGAGACTCCTACGAGCAGTACTTC.

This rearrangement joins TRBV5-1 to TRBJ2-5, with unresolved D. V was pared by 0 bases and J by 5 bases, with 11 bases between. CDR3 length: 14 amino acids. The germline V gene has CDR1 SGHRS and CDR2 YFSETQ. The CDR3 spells CASSLDPHGETQYF. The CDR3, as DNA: TGCGCCAGCAGCTTGGACCCGCACGGGGAGACCCAGTACTTC.

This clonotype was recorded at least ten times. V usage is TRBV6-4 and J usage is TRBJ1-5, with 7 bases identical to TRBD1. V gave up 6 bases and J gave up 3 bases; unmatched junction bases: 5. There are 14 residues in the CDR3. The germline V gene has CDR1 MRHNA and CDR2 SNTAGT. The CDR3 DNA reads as TGTGCCAGCAGAGTAGACAGGGACAATCAGCCCCAGCATTTT. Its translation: CASRVDRDNQPQHF.

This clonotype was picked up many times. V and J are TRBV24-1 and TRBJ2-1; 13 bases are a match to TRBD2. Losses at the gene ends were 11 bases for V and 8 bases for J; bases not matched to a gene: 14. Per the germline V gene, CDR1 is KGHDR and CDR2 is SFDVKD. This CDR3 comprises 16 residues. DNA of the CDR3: TGTGCCAACCCGTTTAGGACTAGCGGGAGTACGGATGAGCAGTTCTTC. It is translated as CANPFRTSGSTDEQFF.

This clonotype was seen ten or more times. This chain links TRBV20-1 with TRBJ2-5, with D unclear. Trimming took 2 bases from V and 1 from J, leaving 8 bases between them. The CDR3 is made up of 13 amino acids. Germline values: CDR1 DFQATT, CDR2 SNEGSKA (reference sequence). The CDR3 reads CSARLATQETQYF. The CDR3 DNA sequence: TGCAGTGCTAGACTGGCGACCCAAGAGACCCAGTACTTC.